Following are 8 T cell receptor beta chains from one sample sequenced in a study of chemoradiotherapy in HPV16-positive cancers. Repertoires were generated with immunoSEQ multiplex PCR, while TCRdb's copy carries only in-frame clones and drops some. The sample has roughly 10,000 clones, approximately 74% seen once. Sampling was performed from a patient who underwent chemoradiotherapy. Receptor source: a human donor with HPV-associated anogenital cancer.

V usage is TRBV28 and J usage is TRBJ1-1, with a tentative D call TRBD1 (5 bases). Germline assignment: CDR1 MDHEN and CDR2 SYDVKM. The CDR3 covers 19 residues. Trimming stripped 4 bases from V and 1 base from J, with 25 bases between. This CDR3 reads CASSYPRRRWGAENTEAFF. The CDR3 DNA reads as TGTGCCAGCAGTTACCCGAGGAGACGTTGGGGCGCAGAGAACACTGAAGCTTTCTTT.

CDR3 residues: CSARPNGALSYNEQFF. CDR3 nucleotide sequence: TGCAGCGCCCGACCCAATGGGGCCCTATCCTACAATGAGCAGTTCTTC. The genes are TRBV29-1 and TRBJ2-1; D may be TRBD1 (5 bases). V lost 7 bases and J 1 base, leaving 20 bases between the germline ends. In germline, CDR1 is SQVTM, CDR2 ANQGSEA. This CDR3 has 16 amino acids.

V usage is TRBV14 and J usage is TRBJ2-1; 9 nucleotides align to TRBD2. The CDR3 has 15 residues. Trimming at V came to 7 bases and at J to 6 bases, leaving 10 bases not matched to a gene. CDR1 is SGHDN, CDR2 FVKESK, per germline. CDR3 DNA sequence: TGTGCCAGCAACCACCGCCTAGCGGGAACCAATGAGCAGTTCTTC. As protein: CASNHRLAGTNEQFF.

The chain uses TRBV7-9 and TRBJ1-5; the D gene is possibly TRBD1 (5 bases). CDR1 SEHNR and CDR2 FQNEAQ come from the germline V gene (reference sequence). V lost 1 base, J lost 5 bases, and 9 bases lay in between. The CDR3 extends over 14 amino acids. The CDR3 coding sequence is TGTGCCAGCAGCTTAGGCGGGGACCATCAGCCCCAGCATTTT. Protein sequence: CASSLGGDHQPQHF.

The chain is built from TRBV5-1 and TRBJ1-2, with D possibly TRBD1 on 6 matching bases. This CDR3 spans 13 amino acids. Trimming left V 4 bases short and J 8 bases short, with 15 bases between. Germline V gene data show CDR1 as SGHRS and CDR2 as YFSETQ. The CDR3 region has the DNA TGCGCCAGCAGCGACTTGACAGGCCCGGGCTACACCTTC. This encodes CASSDLTGPGYTF.

This chain connects TRBV30 to TRBJ1-3, with TRBD1 as a possible D gene (6 bases). The CDR3 covers 16 residues. Per the germline V gene, CDR1 is GTSNPN and CDR2 is SVGIG (reference sequence). Trimming cost V 3 bases and J 0 bases, with 15 bases left between them. CDR3 sequence (DNA): TGTGCCTGGAGCACCACAGGGCTAGGCTCTGGAAACACCATATATTTT. As protein: CAWSTTGLGSGNTIYF. The whole variable domain, remainder taken from reference TRBV30 and TRBJ1-3, is SQTIHQWPATLVQPVGSPLSLECTVEGTSNPNLYWYRQAAGRGLQLLFYSVGIGQISSEVPQNLSASRPQDRQFILSSKKLLLSDSGFYLCAWSTTGLGSGNTIYFGEGSWLTVV.

This clone was seen a few times. This chain joins TRBV7-9 and TRBJ1-2; TRBD1 matches 10 bases. The ends lost 3 bases at V and 8 bases at J; junction bases unmatched: 6. The CDR3 loop spans 14 amino acids. CDR1 and CDR2 (germline): SEHNR, FQNEAQ (reference sequence). The DNA for the CDR3 is TGTGCCAGCAGCTTTCAGACAGGGGGCCAAGGCTACACCTTC. Its translation is CASSFQTGGQGYTF.

The chain employs TRBV7-9 and TRBJ2-1; D is undetermined. V was cut by 6 bases and J by 1 base, with 16 bases left in between. CDR1 and CDR2 (germline): SEHNR, FQNEAQ (reference sequence). This CDR3 region has 16 residues. For the CDR3, the DNA is TGTGCCAGCAGTAATCGTTTGGCAGTGTCCTACAATGAGCAGTTCTTC. This codes for CASSNRLAVSYNEQFF.